This T cell receptor (beta chain) was obtained from a study of technical replicates of blood from a handful of donors (dated by TCRdb to the late 2010s). The CDR3 has 14 amino acids, counting the end cysteine and phenylalanine. The DNA shown is the 42-base CDR3, in frame from base 1. For CDR1 and CDR2, the germline V gene (reference sequence) lists SGHNT and YYREEE. V ends up 3 bases short and J 6 bases short, with an unmatched junction base count of 6. Worth noting for this clone: What this receptor recognizes is not known. No qualities accompany the bases; no much larger clone lies one base away.

The library was produced with the immunoSEQ multiplex PCR assay. As stored in TCRdb, this immuneACCESS dataset retains in-frame rearrangements with V and J assigned. A fraction of the clones does not appear; measured against another copy, unresolved V genes explain less than half of the discrepancy, and the remainder lacks a known reason. This sample lists 79,000 or so clones; just under 95% were detected once. About 0.37% of the sample is taken by the ten largest. This receptor was identified in a human donor in good health. The chain is assembled from TRBV5-4 and TRBJ2-3; 8 of the junction bases match TRBD1. The sequenced sample consisted of T cells isolated from PBMCs. The sequence in DNA is TGTGCCAGCAGCTCAGGACAGGGATGGGATACGCAGTATTTT. It translates to CASSSGQGWDTQYF. The full variable domain, completed from the reference TRBV5-4 and TRBJ2-3 proteins outside the CDR3, reads ETGVTQSPTHLIKTRGQQVTLRCSSQSGHNTVSWYQQALGQGPQFIFQYYREEENGRGNFPPRFSGLQFPNYSSELNVNALELDDSALYLCASSSGQGWDTQYFGPGTRLTVL.